The present T cell receptor (beta chain) was sequenced within a study of technical replicates of blood from several donors. This table comes from immunoSEQ multiplex PCR, and its TCRdb copy is limited to in-frame clones, with some not included. The sample has tens of thousands of clones; just under 95% are singletons. Sequencing was done on a sample of PBMCs. The sequence came from a human donor in good health. Some clones in this sample may be carry-over from other donors' samples.

The CDR3 protein is CASTGTSGGSDTQYF. CDR3 DNA sequence: TGTGCCAGCACCGGGACTAGCGGGGGGTCAGATACGCAGTATTTT. The chain has TRBV10-3 and TRBJ2-3, with 15 positions matching TRBD2. The CDR3 runs 15 residues. Germline trimming cut 10 bases from V and 4 bases from J; bases unmatched to any gene: 6. CDR1 is ENHRY and CDR2 is SYGVKD in the germline V gene.